This T cell receptor (beta chain) was observed in a study of CD4+ T cells in melanoma. Data came from immunoSEQ multiplex PCR; TCRdb stores just in-frame clones and leaves some out. The profile shows about 11,000 clones, roughly 70% of them singletons. The CDR3 is 13 amino acids. From germline, CDR1 is SGHVS and CDR2 FQNEAQ. V was cut by 0 bases and J by 11 bases, with 11 bases left in between. Whole-study findings and limits: Neoantigen-specific CD4+ T cells in melanoma reportedly had diverse differentiation states. CD8+ T cell, macrophage and B cell function reportedly correlated with neoantigen-specific CD4+ T cells.

Notes on this clone: Its target is unknown.

What was sequenced was cells from a culture (not recorded whether cultured in vitro). V is TRBV7-8 and J is TRBJ1-5; weak D call: TRBD1 (5 bases). The sequence was obtained from a human donor with melanoma. Here the CDR3 DNA reads TGTGCCAGCAGCTTAGCCCGGGACGTCTCCCAGCATTTT. Protein sequence: CASSLARDVSQHF.